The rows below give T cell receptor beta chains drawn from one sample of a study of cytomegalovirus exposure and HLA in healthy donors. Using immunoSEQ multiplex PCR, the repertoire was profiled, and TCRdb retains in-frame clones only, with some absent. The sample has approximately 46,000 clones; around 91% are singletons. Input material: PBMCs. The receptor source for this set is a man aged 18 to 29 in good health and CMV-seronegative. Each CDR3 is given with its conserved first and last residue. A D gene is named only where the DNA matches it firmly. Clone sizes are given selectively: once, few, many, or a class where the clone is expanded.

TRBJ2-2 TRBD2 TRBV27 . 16 TGTGCCAGCATTCATCCCCCGGGAGGGAGGGCCGGGGAGCTGTTTTTT CASIHPPGGRAGELFF
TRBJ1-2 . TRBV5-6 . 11 TGTGCCAGCAGCTGGGGGGTGAGAAACACCTTC CASSWGVRNTF
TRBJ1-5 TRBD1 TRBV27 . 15 TGTGCCAGCAGTTCTCGACAGGGGGCGGGTCAGCCCCAGCATTTT CASSSRQGAGQPQHF
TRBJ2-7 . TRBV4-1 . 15 TGCGCCAGCAGCCAAGTTCAGGCAGGGCGCTACGAGCAGTACTTC CASSQVQAGRYEQYF
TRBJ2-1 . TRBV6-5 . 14 TGTGCCAGCGCGTTAAGTGGGAGATACAATGAGCAGTTCTTC CASALSGRYNEQFF
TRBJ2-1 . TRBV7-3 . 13 TGTGCCAGCAGCTTCCGACAAGACAATGAGCAGTTCTTC CASSFRQDNEQFF
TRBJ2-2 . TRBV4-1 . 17 TGCGCCAGCAGCCAAGCCTATCGGGACTCCGAGACCGGGGAGCTGTTTTTT CASSQAYRDSETGELFF
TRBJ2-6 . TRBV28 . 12 TGTGCCAGCCGGGGTCGGCGTTGGATCCTGACTTTC CASRGRRWILTF
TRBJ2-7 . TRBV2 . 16 TGTGCCAGCAGTTACCTCGGGATAGCAGATACCTACGAGCAGTACTTC CASSYLGIADTYEQYF
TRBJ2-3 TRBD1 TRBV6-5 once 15 TGTGCCAGCAGTTACACAGACAGGGGCACAGATACGCAGTATTTT CASSYTDRGTDTQYF
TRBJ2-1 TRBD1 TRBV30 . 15 TGTGCCTCCAACCCCTGGGACAGTCTCTACAATGAGCAGTTCTTC CASNPWDSLYNEQFF
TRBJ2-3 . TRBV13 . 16 TGTGCCAGCAGCTTAGTTTTGGCGGGTCGGCTTTATACGCAGTATTTT CASSLVLAGRLYTQYF
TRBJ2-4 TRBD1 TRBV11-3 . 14 TGTGCCAGCAGCCCACGACAGGGATGGGACATTCAGTACTTC CASSPRQGWDIQYF
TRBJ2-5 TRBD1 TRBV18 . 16 TGTGCCAGCTCACCACTTGACTGGACAGGAAGGGAGACCCAGTACTTC CASSPLDWTGRETQYF
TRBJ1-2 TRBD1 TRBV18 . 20 TGTGCCAGCTCACCACCGCGGGGCACAGGGGAACCATTAGCTAACTATGGCTACACCTTC CASSPPRGTGEPLANYGYTF
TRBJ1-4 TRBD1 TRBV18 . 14 TGTGCCAGCTCACCGGGGACAGGGGCTGAAAAACTGTTTTTT CASSPGTGAEKLFF
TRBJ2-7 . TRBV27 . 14 TGTGCCAGCAGTTTACACGTACTCTCCTACGAGCAGTACTTC CASSLHVLSYEQYF
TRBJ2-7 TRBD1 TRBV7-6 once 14 TGTGCCAGCAGCTTCCGACAGGGGGGTTACGAGCAGTACTTC CASSFRQGGYEQYF
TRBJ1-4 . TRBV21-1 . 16 TGTGCCAGCAGCAAAGAATTAGACAGGGTCGATGAAAAACTGTTTTTT CASSKELDRVDEKLFF
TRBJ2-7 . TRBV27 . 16 TGTGCCAGCAGTCTACGATATTCCGGGGAATCCTACGAGCAGTACTTC CASSLRYSGESYEQYF
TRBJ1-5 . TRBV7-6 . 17 TGTGCCAGCAGCTTAAGGCCCCGGCAGGATAGCAATCAGCCCCAGCATTTT CASSLRPRQDSNQPQHF
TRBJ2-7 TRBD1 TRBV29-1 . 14 TGCAGCGTTGTGCAGGACAGGGATTTCTACGAGCAGTACTTC CSVVQDRDFYEQYF
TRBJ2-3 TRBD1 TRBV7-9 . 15 TGTGCCAGCAGCTTCCCGGGACAGCACACAGATACGCAGTATTTT CASSFPGQHTDTQYF
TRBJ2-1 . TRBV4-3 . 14 TGCGCCAGCTCCGTCGCCGGAGGGACCTATGAGCAGTTCTTC CASSVAGGTYEQFF
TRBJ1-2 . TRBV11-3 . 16 TGTGCCAGCAGCTTATCTCTCACGGACAAGAACTATGGCTACACCTTC CASSLSLTDKNYGYTF
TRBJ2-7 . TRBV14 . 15 TGTGCCAGCAGCCAAGGGGTCGCCAGGCCCTACGAGCAGTACTTC CASSQGVARPYEQYF
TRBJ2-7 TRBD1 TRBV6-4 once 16 TGTGCCAGCAGTGTCCCCGACCGGGACAGGGCTTGCGAGCAGTACTTC CASSVPDRDRACEQYF
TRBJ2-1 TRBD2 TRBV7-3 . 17 TGTGCCAGCAGCCGAATAGCGGGAAGAAGCTCCTACAATGAGCAGTTCTTC CASSRIAGRSSYNEQFF
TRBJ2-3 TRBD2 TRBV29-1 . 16 TGCAGCGCCCTACGGGCGGGAGCCACATTCACAGATACGCAGTATTTT CSALRAGATFTDTQYF
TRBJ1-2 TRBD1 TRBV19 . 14 TGTGCCAGTAGTACGAGGGCGACAGGGCATGACTACACCTTC CASSTRATGHDYTF
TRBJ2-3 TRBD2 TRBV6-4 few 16 TGTGCCAGCAGTCCCATTAGCGGGAGTAGTTCAGATACGCAGTATTTT CASSPISGSSSDTQYF
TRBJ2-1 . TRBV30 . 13 TGTGCCTGGAGTTCGGGGGGCAGAGATGAGCAGTTCTTC CAWSSGGRDEQFF
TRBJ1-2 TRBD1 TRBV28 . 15 TGTGCCAGCAGTTTATTCCGGACAGGGGCGAATGGCTACACCTTC CASSLFRTGANGYTF
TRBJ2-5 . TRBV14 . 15 TGTGCCAGCAGCCAAGAATGGGGCAGTCAAGAGACCCAGTACTTC CASSQEWGSQETQYF
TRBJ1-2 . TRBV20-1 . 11 TGCAGTGCTCCCCAGAACTATGGCTACACCTTC CSAPQNYGYTF